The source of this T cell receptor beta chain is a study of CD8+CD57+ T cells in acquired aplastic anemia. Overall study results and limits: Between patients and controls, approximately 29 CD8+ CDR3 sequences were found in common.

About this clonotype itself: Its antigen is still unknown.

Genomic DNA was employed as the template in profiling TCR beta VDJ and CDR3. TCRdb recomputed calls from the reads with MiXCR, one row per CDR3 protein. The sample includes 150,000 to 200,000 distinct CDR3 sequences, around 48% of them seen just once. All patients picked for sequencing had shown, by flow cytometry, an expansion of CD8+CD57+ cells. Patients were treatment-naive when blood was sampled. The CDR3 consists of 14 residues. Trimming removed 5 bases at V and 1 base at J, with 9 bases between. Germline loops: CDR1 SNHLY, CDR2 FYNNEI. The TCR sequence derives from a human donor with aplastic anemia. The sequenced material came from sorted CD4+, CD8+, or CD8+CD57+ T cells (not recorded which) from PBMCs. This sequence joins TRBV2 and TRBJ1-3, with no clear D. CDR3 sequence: CASSLTTSGNTIYF. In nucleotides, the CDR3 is TGTGCCAGCAGTTTAACAACATCTGGAAACACCATATATTTT.